The 18 T cell receptor beta chains below come from one sample, sequenced in a study of control samples from healthy donors and cancer patients. Profiling relied on immunoSEQ multiplex PCR, and the TCRdb table lists in-frame clones only, not all of them. This table has roughly 98,000 clones, roughly 86% appearing once. The sample consisted of blood. Receptors were obtained from a woman aged 55-70 years in good health.

The V call is TRBV19, the J call TRBJ1-5; D perhaps matches TRBD1 (5 bases). V was trimmed by 2 bases and J by 5 bases, leaving 13 bases between them. The CDR3 contains 15 residues. Germline lookup yields CDR1 LNHDA and CDR2 SQIVND (reference sequence). DNA of the CDR3: TGTGCCAGTAGTATAAGGGGAGGAGGGGATCAGCCCCAGCATTTT. Translation: CASSIRGGGDQPQHF.

The genes are TRBV11-2 and TRBJ1-3; TRBD1 might be the D (5 bases). CDR3 length: 14 amino acids. Germline CDR1 and CDR2: SGHAT and FQNNGV. Trimming removed 3 bases at V and 4 bases at J, with 10 bases between. CDR3 sequence reads: CASSFLGGGNTIYF. The CDR3 DNA is TGTGCCAGCAGCTTCCTTGGGGGAGGAAACACCATATATTTT.

The chain uses TRBV10-3 and TRBJ2-1, with TRBD1 as a possible D gene (5 bases). This CDR3 is built from 17 residues. The germline gives CDR1 ENHRY, CDR2 SYGVKD. Trimming stripped 4 bases from V and 0 bases from J, with 16 bases between. CDR3 protein: CAISVEPQGSSYNEQFF. CDR3 nucleotides: TGTGCCATCAGTGTCGAACCGCAGGGAAGCTCCTACAATGAGCAGTTCTTC.

This clone was detected once. This chain connects TRBV15 to TRBJ1-5; no reliable D call. The CDR3 spans 14 residues. Trimming removed 3 bases at V and 4 bases at J, with 10 bases between. The germline V gene has CDR1 LNHNV and CDR2 YYDKDF (reference sequence). The CDR3 bases are TGTGCCACCAGCAGGACGAGCGCAAATCAGCCCCAGCATTTT. This encodes CATSRTSANQPQHF. The entire variable domain, with the rest obtained from reference TRBV15 and TRBJ1-5, is as follows: DAMVIQNPRYQVTQFGKPVTLSCSQTLNHNVMYWYQQKSSQAPKLLFHYYDKDFNNEADTPDNFQSRRPNTSFCFLDIRSPGLGDTAMYLCATSRTSANQPQHFGDGTRLSIL.

This clone was recorded a few times. The J gene is TRBJ2-1, the V gene TRBV6-5, with D possibly being TRBD1 (6 bases). The CDR3 runs to 15 residues. Trimming removed 2 bases at V and 8 bases at J, with 16 bases between. The V gene's germline CDR1 is MNHEY and CDR2 SVGAGI. Here the CDR3 reads CASSYGGTGRDEQFF. CDR3 in DNA: TGTGCCAGCAGTTACGGGGGCACAGGACGCGATGAGCAGTTCTTC.

This clone was observed once. CDR3 residues: CASGTPGHRYSNQPQHF. CDR3 nucleotides: TGTGCCAGCGGAACACCGGGACACCGTTATAGCAATCAGCCCCAGCATTTT. The chain recombines TRBV28 with TRBJ1-5; a weak D match, TRBD1 (6 bases). V lost 8 bases and J lost 0, with 20 bases in between. In germline, CDR1 is MDHEN, CDR2 SYDVKM. The CDR3 covers 17 residues.

CDR3 coding DNA: TGTGCCAGCAGCGCCGGACAGGGAACAGATACGCAGTATTTT. Translation gives CASSAGQGTDTQYF. The chain carries TRBV7-9 and TRBJ2-3, with 8 bases that match TRBD1. This CDR3 comprises 14 residues. J was trimmed by 3 bases and V by 5 bases; bases with no gene match: 4. Germline assignment: CDR1 SEHNR and CDR2 FQNEAQ (reference sequence).

The table lists this clone with a count of one. The chain has TRBV28 and TRBJ1-5, with D possibly being TRBD1 (5 bases). Germline loops: CDR1 MDHEN, CDR2 SYDVKM. CDR3 length: 14 residues. Between the trimmed V and J ends, which lost 4 bases and 6 bases, there was a span of 13 bases. DNA for the CDR3: TGTGCCAGCAGTTCCATCCAGGGTACTCAGCCCCAGCATTTT. Its translation is CASSSIQGTQPQHF.

This clone was detected once. The rearrangement links TRBV3-1 (or the pseudogene TRBV3-2) to TRBJ1-1; 9 bases align to TRBD1. The CDR3 is 14 amino acids. Germline CDR1 is LGHDT and CDR2 is YNNKEL (reference sequence). Trimming took 2 bases from V and 6 from J; bases not matched to a gene: 4. CDR3: CASSQTGGASEAFF. The CDR3, as DNA: TGTGCCAGCAGCCAAACAGGGGGCGCCTCTGAAGCTTTCTTT.

This clone was seen only once. The rearrangement uses TRBV5-1 and TRBJ2-3; D not resolved. The V gene lost 0 bases and the J gene lost 0 bases, with 2 bases spanning the gap. CDR1 is SGHRS, CDR2 YFSETQ, per germline. This CDR3 spans 13 amino acids. CDR3 loop: CASSLGSTDTQYF. The CDR3 DNA reads as TGCGCCAGCAGCTTGGGGAGCACAGATACGCAGTATTTT. The full variable domain, rest sourced from reference TRBV5-1 and TRBJ2-3, is KAGVTQTPRYLIKTRGQQVTLSCSPISGHRSVSWYQQTPGQGLQFLFEYFSETQRNKGNFPGRFSGRQFSNSRSEMNVSTLELGDSALYLCASSLGSTDTQYFGPGTRLTVL.

This chain links TRBV6-1 with TRBJ1-3; D is unresolved. Germline values: CDR1 MNHNS, CDR2 SASEGT. This CDR3 is built from 11 residues. V was shortened by 3 bases and J by 8 bases, with 5 bases between the two germline ends. Here the CDR3 reads CASSERDTIYF. The DNA for the CDR3 is TGTGCCAGCAGTGAGAGGGACACCATATATTTT.

The V gene is TRBV7-2, the J gene TRBJ2-1; 7 nucleotides align to TRBD2. V was pared by 6 bases and J by 7 bases, with 12 bases of the junction left unmatched. The CDR3 covers 15 residues. Germline-derived CDR1 and CDR2 are SGHTA and FQGNSA. The CDR3 is CASSYSGAVGNEQFF. DNA of the CDR3: TGTGCCAGCAGTTACAGCGGGGCGGTAGGGAATGAGCAGTTCTTC.

The chain is built from TRBV7-2 and TRBJ2-2; weak D call: TRBD2 (5 bases). The germline V and J ends were trimmed by 0 bases and 5 bases, with 13 bases remaining between them. The CDR3 loop spans 16 amino acids. CDR1 and CDR2 from the germline V gene are SGHTA and FQGNSA. The CDR3 loop reads CASSLAEGSGTGELFF. The CDR3, as DNA: TGTGCCAGCAGCTTAGCAGAGGGAAGCGGTACCGGGGAGCTGTTTTTT.

The genes are TRBV2 and TRBJ1-4; weak D call: TRBD1 (6 bases). The V and J ends lost 5 bases and 8 bases respectively, with 18 bases between them. The CDR3 sequence is 15 residues long. Germline CDR1 and CDR2: SNHLY and FYNNEI. CDR3 amino acids: CASSPQGAEGEKLFF. CDR3 in DNA: TGTGCCAGCAGTCCACAGGGAGCAGAAGGGGAAAAACTGTTTTTT.

The genes are TRBV28 and TRBJ1-4, with D maybe TRBD1 (5 bases). This CDR3 spans 11 amino acids. Per the germline V gene, CDR1 is MDHEN and CDR2 is SYDVKM. Trimming left V 4 bases short and J 10 bases short, with 7 bases between. The CDR3 sequence is CASSSGGKLFF. CDR3 nucleotides: TGTGCCAGCAGTTCGGGGGGAAAACTGTTTTTT. The full variable domain, its missing parts supplied by reference TRBV28 and TRBJ1-4, is DVKVTQSSRYLVKRTGEKVFLECVQDMDHENMFWYRQDPGLGLRLIYFSYDVKMKEKGDIPEGYSVSREKKERFSLILESASTNQTSMYLCASSSGGKLFFGSGTQLSVL.

J is TRBJ2-1 and V is TRBV10-2; possibly TRBD2 for D (6 bases). The germline gives CDR1 WSHSY, CDR2 SAAADI. The CDR3 runs to 13 residues. Trimming took off 3 bases at V and 8 bases at J, with 11 bases between the two ends. The CDR3 here is CASSEGRGYEQFF. The DNA for the CDR3 is TGCGCCAGCAGTGAAGGGCGGGGTTATGAGCAGTTCTTC.

This clone was observed once. Other DNA sequences of this sample code for an identical CDR3. The rearrangement links TRBV5-1 to TRBJ1-1; perhaps TRBD1 as D (5 bases). With 0 bases removed from V and 11 bases from J, the gap between germline ends came to 17 bases. The CDR3 loop spans 14 amino acids. Germline V gene data show CDR1 as SGHRS and CDR2 as YFSETQ. The CDR3 DNA reads TGCGCCAGCAGCTTGGATGGGACCGGGGGGAGGGCTTTCTTT. This translates into CASSLDGTGGRAFF.

The table lists this clone with a count of one. The chain links TRBV18 to TRBJ1-5; TRBD1 matches at 9 bases. This CDR3 has 15 residues. Germline V CDR1 and CDR2: KGHSH, LQKENI. The ends lost 5 bases at V and 1 base at J; junction bases unmatched: 3. The CDR3 DNA is TGTGCCAGCTCAAGGACAGGGGAGAGCAATCAGCCCCAGCATTTT. Its protein is CASSRTGESNQPQHF.